The present T cell receptor (beta chain) was sequenced within a study of molecular identifiers for immune sequencing clone quantification. Whole-study context: Within a replicate experiment, RNA obtained from either about 20,000 or 100,000 naive CD8 cells was divided into five aliquots, and four of those aliquots were then sequenced.

Regarding the study as a whole: Clonotypes surpassing 20 RNA copies contained over 98% of effector molecules, versus under 1% in naive cells.

The use of previously described methods and listed TCR primers produced the bulk TCR libraries. TCRdb redid the calling of the PCR reads with MiXCR, one entry per CDR3 protein. The sample yields some 590,000 distinct CDR3 sequences, about 25% seen once. The authors gated naive CD8 T cells as CD8+CD4-CCR7+CD45RA+ for sorting. Germline CDR1 and CDR2: DFQATT and SNEGSKA (reference sequence). V lost 4 bases to trimming and J lost 4 bases, with 11 bases between them. The CDR3 has 12 residues. Of note for this clonotype: Its cognate antigen is unknown. Since a much larger clone is just one base distant, this may be a read error.

This chain joins TRBV20-1 and TRBJ2-7; maybe TRBD2 (5 bases). This TCR derives from a human donor in good health. Some libraries in this study had Jurkat cell RNA spiked in. Sequencing was performed on naive CD8+ T cells from blood, with Jurkat cell RNA spiked in. The subset is: FACS-sorted CD8+CD4-CCR7+CD45RA+ naive T cells. The CDR3 region has the DNA TGCAGTGCTAAAGTGGGAGATTACGAGCAGTACTTC. Its protein is CSAKVGDYEQYF.